This T cell receptor (beta chain) was recorded in a study of type 1 and type 2 diabetes patients. Genomic DNA was the PCR template. Amplification of the beta chain CDR3 used 30 forward and 13 reverse multiplex primers. TCRdb analysed the multiplex PCR reads with MiXCR anew, one entry per CDR3 protein. There are about 290,000 distinct CDR3 sequences in the sample; around 47% occur only once, and around 15% lies in the top ten. Germline V gene lookup returns CDR1 ENHRY and CDR2 SYGVKD. Trimming cost V 6 bases and J 5 bases, with 8 bases left between them. This CDR3 has 12 amino acids. The chain combines TRBV10-3 with TRBJ2-1; possibly TRBD2 for D (5 bases). What was sequenced was peripheral blood mononuclear cells (PBMCs). The clonotype originates from a man aged 18 to 30 with type 2 diabetes. This chain's CDR3 is CAISLGDNEQFF. The CDR3 DNA reads TGTGCCATCAGCTTGGGAGACAATGAGCAGTTCTTC.